This T cell receptor beta chain was sequenced for a study of T cell clonotyping in hematopoietic cell transplantation. In its sample, this clone is large. CDR1 is SGHRS and CDR2 is YFSETQ in the germline V gene. This CDR3 spans 14 amino acids. V lost 2 bases, J lost 4 bases, and 10 bases lay in between. Measured with immunoSEQ multiplex PCR; TCRdb has only the in-frame clones, and not every one. The sample lists some 6,300 clones, roughly 90% seen once, with around 13% in the top ten. Source: peripheral blood mononuclear cells, taken 180 days after allogeneic stem cell transplant. The TCR was taken from a female patient aged 45-65 years who had an allogeneic stem cell transplant from an unrelated donor, so the T cells may come from the graft donor. Some clones in this sample may be carry-over from other donors' samples. The chain joins TRBV5-1 to TRBJ1-5, with a weak D call TRBD1 (6 bases). The CDR3 reads CASSLGTPNQPQHF. The CDR3 region has the DNA TGCGCCAGCAGCTTAGGGACACCTAATCAGCCCCAGCATTTT.